The 30 T cell receptor beta chains given below trace back to one sample, sequenced in a study of cytomegalovirus exposure and HLA in healthy donors. Vbeta (60) and Jbeta (13) primers were used in the PCR. Method: immunoSEQ multiplex PCR; TCRdb's copy keeps in-frame clones and lacks some. In the table there are some 180,000 clones, around 75% of which are singletons. Sequencing used PBMCs. Every receptor here comes from a male donor in good health and CMV-seronegative.

The V call is TRBV6-5, the J call TRBJ2-1; a possible D gene is TRBD1 (6 bases). The CDR3 loop spans 14 amino acids. Germline V CDR1 and CDR2: MNHEY, SVGAGI. V dropped 7 bases and J dropped 2 bases, with 12 bases sitting between them. The CDR3 bases are TGTGCCAGCACGGGACATTCTACCTACAATGAGCAGTTCTTC. The encoded protein is CASTGHSTYNEQFF.

V is TRBV5-4 and J is TRBJ2-5; the D gene is possibly TRBD1 (5 bases). V was clipped by 3 bases and J by 5 bases, with 17 bases between them. Germline assignment: CDR1 SGHNT and CDR2 YYREEE (reference sequence). CDR3 length: 15 amino acids. The CDR3: CASSSPRRAPETQYF. CDR3 in DNA: TGTGCCAGCAGCTCCCCTCGCAGGGCCCCGGAGACCCAGTACTTC.

CDR3 in DNA: TGTGCCTGGAGTAGGGACTCGAACACTGAAGCTTTCTTT. This codes for CAWSRDSNTEAFF. This chain uses TRBV30 with TRBJ1-1; D may be TRBD1 (5 bases). CDR3 length equals 13 residues. CDR1 is GTSNPN and CDR2 is SVGIG in the germline V gene (reference sequence). V was pared by 2 bases and J by 1 base, with 8 bases between.

V gene TRBV5-5 combines with J gene TRBJ1-6; TRBD1 aligns across 11 bases. V gave up 4 bases and J gave up 14 bases; unmatched junction bases: 11. Germline V gene lookup returns CDR1 SGHKS and CDR2 YYEKEE (reference sequence). This CDR3 region has 15 residues. Here the CDR3 reads CASSPAGTGGFTLHF. CDR3 DNA: TGTGCCAGCAGCCCGGCGGGGACAGGGGGATTCACCCTCCACTTT.

This clone has a handful of counts. The CDR3 spells CASSDRGGTNEQFF. CDR3 nucleotide sequence: TGTGCCAGTAGTGACCGGGGGGGCACTAATGAGCAGTTCTTC. The chain carries TRBV19 and TRBJ2-1, with 8 bases matching TRBD2. Germline values: CDR1 LNHDA, CDR2 SQIVND (reference sequence). The V gene end was trimmed by 5 bases and the J gene end by 7 bases; junction bases not matched to a gene: 7. The CDR3 runs to 14 residues.

This clone was detected only once. This sequence joins TRBV13 and TRBJ1-2, with TRBD1 matching over 9 bases. Trimming took 5 bases from V and 2 from J; bases not matched to a gene: 3. Germline V gene sequence: CDR1 PRHDT, CDR2 FYEKMQ (reference sequence). The CDR3 has 14 amino acids. The DNA for the CDR3 is TGTGCCAGCAGCGGCGGGACAGGGAACTATGGCTACACCTTC. Translation: CASSGGTGNYGYTF.

V is TRBV6-5 and J is TRBJ2-1, with 9 bases identical to TRBD1. Trimming cost V 2 bases and J 2 bases; bases outside gene matches: 1. The CDR3 consists of 15 residues. From germline, CDR1 is MNHEY and CDR2 SVGAGI. The CDR3 DNA is TGTGCCAGCAGTTACGGGACAGGGCCCTACAATGAGCAGTTCTTC. Translated, it gives CASSYGTGPYNEQFF.

CDR3 region: CASSAGLASNEQFF. DNA of the CDR3: TGTGCCAGCAGTGCCGGACTAGCTAGCAATGAGCAGTTCTTC. J is TRBJ2-1 and V is TRBV28, with 8 nucleotides matching TRBD2. The V gene's germline CDR1 is MDHEN and CDR2 SYDVKM. The CDR3 covers 14 residues. V was clipped by 5 bases and J by 6 bases; unmatched bases: 6. The variable domain in full, with the rest retrieved from reference TRBV28 and TRBJ2-1, is DVKVTQSSRYLVKRTGEKVFLECVQDMDHENMFWYRQDPGLGLRLIYFSYDVKMKEKGDIPEGYSVSREKKERFSLILESASTNQTSMYLCASSAGLASNEQFFGPGTRLTVL.

This chain joins TRBV19 and TRBJ2-2; D possibly corresponds to TRBD2 (6 bases). V was pared by 5 bases and J by 4 bases, with 14 bases between. The CDR3 consists of 15 residues. Germline V gene sequence: CDR1 LNHDA, CDR2 SQIVND (reference sequence). As DNA, the CDR3 is TGTGCCAGTAGTCCCGGGGGAACAATCACCGGGGAGCTGTTTTTT. Its protein product is CASSPGGTITGELFF.

For this clone: Within the sample, other DNA sequences also encode this same CDR3. The chain joins TRBV30 to TRBJ1-5; weak D call: TRBD1 (6 bases). Germline-derived CDR1 and CDR2 are GTSNPN and SVGIG (reference sequence). There are 14 residues in the CDR3. The ends were cut back, 0 bases at V and 0 bases at J, with 6 bases in the middle. CDR3: CAWSVGGSNQPQHF. In DNA, the CDR3 is TGTGCCTGGAGTGTAGGGGGTAGCAATCAGCCCCAGCATTTT. Complete variable domain (other parts from reference TRBV30 and TRBJ1-5): SQTIHQWPATLVQPVGSPLSLECTVEGTSNPNLYWYRQAAGRGLQLLFYSVGIGQISSEVPQNLSASRPQDRQFILSSKKLLLSDSGFYLCAWSVGGSNQPQHFGDGTRLSIL.

V gene TRBV5-8 combines with J gene TRBJ1-5, with 7 bases lining up with TRBD1. The V and J ends lost 0 bases and 4 bases, in that order; junction bases with no gene match: 4. Germline-derived CDR1 and CDR2 are SGHTS and YDEGEE. The CDR3 loop spans 15 amino acids. CDR3 bases: TGTGCCAGCAGCTTGGGGACAGGTTTTAATCAGCCCCAGCATTTT. Translating it yields CASSLGTGFNQPQHF.

The chain uses TRBV30 and TRBJ1-2, with D possibly matching TRBD1 (6 bases). V lost 0 bases to trimming and J lost 7 bases, with 12 bases between them. There are 13 residues in the CDR3. Germline lookup yields CDR1 GTSNPN and CDR2 SVGIG (reference sequence). The CDR3 sequence: CAWSVGGASGYTF. In DNA form, the CDR3 reads TGTGCCTGGAGTGTGGGGGGGGCAAGTGGCTACACCTTC.

This chain connects TRBV27 to TRBJ1-1, with unresolved D. The CDR3 has 16 residues. V gave up 6 bases and J gave up 1 base, with 18 bases separating them. Germline CDR1 reads MNHEY; CDR2 reads SMNVEV (reference sequence). CDR3 nucleotide sequence: TGTGCCAGCAGAGACTGGGCCGGGGATTCGAACACTGAAGCTTTCTTT. Amino acids: CASRDWAGDSNTEAFF.

DNA for the CDR3: TGTGCCTGGAGGGAGGGACTAGGGAGCAATCAGCCCCAGCATTTT. It is translated as CAWREGLGSNQPQHF. This chain links TRBV30 with TRBJ1-5; perhaps TRBD1 as D (5 bases). The CDR3 loop spans 15 amino acids. The germline gives CDR1 GTSNPN, CDR2 SVGIG (reference sequence). V lost 3 bases and J 1 base, leaving 13 bases between the germline ends.

The rearrangement links TRBV30 to TRBJ1-2; tentatively, D is TRBD1 (6 bases). Germline CDR1 GTSNPN, CDR2 SVGIG (reference sequence). V dropped 4 bases and J dropped 4 bases, with 16 bases sitting between them. The CDR3 loop spans 14 amino acids. CDR3 region: CAWTGEGTRYGYTF. The CDR3 DNA reads as TGTGCCTGGACAGGGGAGGGGACCCGCTATGGCTACACCTTC.

The rearrangement uses TRBV2 and TRBJ2-4, with 8 bases lining up with TRBD2. Trimming cost V 8 bases and J 8 bases; bases outside gene matches: 11. Germline assignment: CDR1 SNHLY and CDR2 FYNNEI. CDR3 size: 14 residues. CDR3 sequence reads: CASHFGGAGDIQYF. CDR3 DNA sequence: TGTGCCAGCCACTTCGGGGGGGCCGGGGACATTCAGTACTTC.

Here the CDR3 DNA reads TGCGCCAGCAGCGAACGCCTGGTAGATATTGGGAACACTGAAGCTTTCTTT. Amino acid sequence: CASSERLVDIGNTEAFF. J is TRBJ1-1 and V is TRBV4-1; D unclear. CDR3 length: 17 amino acids. CDR1 is MGHRA and CDR2 is YSYEKL in the germline V gene. V lost 5 bases and J 1 base, leaving 20 bases between the germline ends.

This chain joins TRBV28 and TRBJ2-1, with 9 bases identical to TRBD1. CDR3 length equals 16 residues. Germline V lookup: CDR1 MDHEN, CDR2 SYDVKM. V lost 3 bases and J lost 8; bases outside the gene matches: 11. This CDR3 reads CASSFTGTGMMDEQFF. DNA for the CDR3: TGTGCCAGCAGTTTCACCGGGACAGGGATGATGGATGAGCAGTTCTTC.

V usage is TRBV30 and J usage is TRBJ1-5; TRBD1 agrees at 8 bases. Germline assignment: CDR1 GTSNPN and CDR2 SVGIG (reference sequence). The CDR3 has 13 residues. V was pared by 3 bases and J by 7 bases, with 5 bases of the junction left unmatched. CDR3 in amino acids: CAWRDREGQPQHF. In DNA, the CDR3 is TGTGCCTGGAGGGACAGGGAAGGCCAGCCCCAGCATTTT. Full variable domain (rest looked up from reference TRBV30 and TRBJ1-5): SQTIHQWPATLVQPVGSPLSLECTVEGTSNPNLYWYRQAAGRGLQLLFYSVGIGQISSEVPQNLSASRPQDRQFILSSKKLLLSDSGFYLCAWRDREGQPQHFGDGTRLSIL.

In its sample, this clone was seen a few times. The V gene is TRBV6-5, the J gene TRBJ2-7; tentatively, D is TRBD1 (5 bases). The germline gives CDR1 MNHEY, CDR2 SVGAGI. The V end lost 5 bases, the J end lost 3 bases, and 14 bases lay between the germline ends. The CDR3 is made up of 14 amino acids. The CDR3 DNA sequence: TGTGCCAGCAGTGTTGGTTGGGGCAACTACGAGCAGTACTTC. Residues: CASSVGWGNYEQYF.

V gene TRBV30 combines with J gene TRBJ2-2; TRBD2 is a possible D gene (5 bases). Germline V gene sequence: CDR1 GTSNPN, CDR2 SVGIG (reference sequence). The CDR3 loop spans 15 amino acids. Trimming stripped 0 bases from V and 0 bases from J, with 8 bases between. The CDR3 region is CAWSVRGSNTGELFF. DNA of the CDR3: TGTGCCTGGAGTGTTCGGGGATCGAACACCGGGGAGCTGTTTTTT. The full variable domain, its missing parts supplied by reference TRBV30 and TRBJ2-2, is SQTIHQWPATLVQPVGSPLSLECTVEGTSNPNLYWYRQAAGRGLQLLFYSVGIGQISSEVPQNLSASRPQDRQFILSSKKLLLSDSGFYLCAWSVRGSNTGELFFGEGSRLTVL.

The chain employs TRBV2 and TRBJ2-7; D unclear. The CDR3 is 10 amino acids. Trimming cost V 3 bases and J 5 bases, with 2 bases left between them. The V gene's germline CDR1 is SNHLY and CDR2 FYNNEI. In DNA form, the CDR3 reads TGTGCCAGCAGTGACAACGAGCAGTACTTC. Encoded protein: CASSDNEQYF. The full variable domain, in which reference TRBV2 and TRBJ2-7 provide the parts outside the CDR3, is EPEVTQTPSHQVTQMGQEVILRCVPISNHLYFYWYRQILGQKVEFLVSFYNNEISEKSEIFDDQFSVERPDGSNFTLKIRSTKLEDSAMYFCASSDNEQYFGPGTRLTVT.

The chain recombines TRBV28 with TRBJ1-5; a possible D gene is TRBD1 (6 bases). Germline-derived CDR1 and CDR2 are MDHEN and SYDVKM. The V end lost 6 bases, the J end lost 6 bases, and 15 bases lay between the germline ends. This CDR3 contains 14 residues. For the CDR3, the DNA is TGTGCCAGCAGCCCGACCCGGGGGGCTCAGCCCCAGCATTTT. It translates to CASSPTRGAQPQHF.

The chain couples TRBV28 to TRBJ2-7, with D possibly being TRBD2 (5 bases). CDR3 length equals 14 residues. Trimming removed 3 bases at V and 0 bases at J, with 9 bases between. CDR1 is MDHEN and CDR2 is SYDVKM in the germline V gene. The CDR3: CASSFPGLSYEQYF. Here the CDR3 DNA reads TGTGCCAGCAGTTTCCCCGGACTCTCCTACGAGCAGTACTTC.

The chain recombines TRBV19 with TRBJ1-5, with 7 bases identical to TRBD1. Germline-derived CDR1 and CDR2 are LNHDA and SQIVND (reference sequence). The CDR3 spans 14 residues. Unmatched junction bases numbered 6, after V lost 4 bases and J lost 6 bases. The CDR3 region has the DNA TGTGCCAGTAGTAGTCTCAGGGGGACTCAGCCCCAGCATTTT. As protein: CASSSLRGTQPQHF.

This clone showed up just a few times. Other DNA sequences in the sample encode the same CDR3. V gene TRBV11-2 combines with J gene TRBJ1-3, with D maybe TRBD1 (5 bases). This CDR3 is built from 14 residues. Between the trimmed V and J ends, which lost 5 bases and 0 bases, there was a span of 8 bases. Germline V CDR1 and CDR2: SGHAT, FQNNGV. The CDR3 sequence is CASSLTDSGNTIYF. In DNA, the CDR3 is TGTGCCAGCAGCCTGACAGACTCTGGAAACACCATATATTTT.

The CDR3 loop reads CASSYSLAGVSDTQYF. As DNA, the CDR3 is TGTGCCAGCAGTTACTCGCTAGCGGGAGTCTCAGATACGCAGTATTTT. The rearrangement links TRBV6-5 to TRBJ2-3; 10 nucleotides line up with TRBD2. CDR3 length: 16 amino acids. From germline, CDR1 is MNHEY and CDR2 SVGAGI. V shed 0 bases, J shed 4 bases, and the junction held 4 bases outside the gene matches.

The genes are TRBV29-1 and TRBJ1-1; the match to TRBD1 covers 7 bases. The V gene's germline CDR1 is SQVTM and CDR2 ANQGSEA. The junction had 10 bases not matched to a gene; V was cut back by 3 bases and J by 0 bases. The CDR3 length is 16 residues. For the CDR3, the DNA is TGCAGCGTTGAGGGGGGACAGTTCCAGGTGAACACTGAAGCTTTCTTT. Amino acid sequence: CSVEGGQFQVNTEAFF.

The gene calls are TRBV7-6 and TRBJ2-7; D might be TRBD1 (8 bases). The germline CDR1 and CDR2 sequences are SGHVS and FNYEAQ. Trimming cost V 5 bases and J 2 bases, with 19 bases left between them. The length of the CDR3 is 16 residues. CDR3 nucleotides: TGTGCCAGCAGCCTCGGACAGGGAGGGACGCCCTACGAGCAGTACTTC. Amino acid sequence: CASSLGQGGTPYEQYF.

This clone showed up just once. The rearrangement links TRBV6-5 to TRBJ1-2, with a possible D match to TRBD1 (5 bases). Per germline, CDR1 MNHEY and CDR2 SVGAGI. The CDR3 loop spans 14 amino acids. V was cut by 6 bases and J by 8 bases, with 19 bases left in between. CDR3 bases: TGTGCCAGCAGACGGGGGGGATTAACCTCCGGCTACACCTTC. As protein: CASRRGGLTSGYTF.